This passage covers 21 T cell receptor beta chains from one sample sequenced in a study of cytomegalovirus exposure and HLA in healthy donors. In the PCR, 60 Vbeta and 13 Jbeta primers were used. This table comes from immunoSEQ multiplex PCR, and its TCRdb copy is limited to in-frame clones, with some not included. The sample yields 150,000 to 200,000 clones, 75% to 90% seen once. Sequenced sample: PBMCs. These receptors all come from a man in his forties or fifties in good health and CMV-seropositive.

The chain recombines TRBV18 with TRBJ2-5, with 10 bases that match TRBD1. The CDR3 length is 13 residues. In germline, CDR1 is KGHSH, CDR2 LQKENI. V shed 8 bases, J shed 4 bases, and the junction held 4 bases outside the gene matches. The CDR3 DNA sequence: TGTGCCAGCGGACAGGGGGTATCAGAGACCCAGTACTTC. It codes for CASGQGVSETQYF.

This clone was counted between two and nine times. CDR3 region: CASSLNDRVRYGYTF. The CDR3 DNA is TGTGCCAGCTCACTGAACGACAGGGTTCGTTATGGCTACACCTTC. The rearrangement joins TRBV18 to TRBJ1-2; TRBD1 aligns across 7 bases. Germline-derived CDR1 and CDR2 are KGHSH and LQKENI. The CDR3 totals 15 residues. After removal of 4 bases from V and 5 bases from J, the junction contained 10 bases not matched to a gene.

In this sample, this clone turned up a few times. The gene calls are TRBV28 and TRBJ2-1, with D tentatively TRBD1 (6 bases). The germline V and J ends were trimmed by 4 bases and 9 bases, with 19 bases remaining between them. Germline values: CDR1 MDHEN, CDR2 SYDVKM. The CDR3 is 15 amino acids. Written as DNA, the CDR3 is TGTGCCAGCAGTTGGGGACATGGGTATACCGGTGAGCAGTTCTTC. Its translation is CASSWGHGYTGEQFF.

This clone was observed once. In nucleotides, the CDR3 is TGTGCCAGCGGTCGACAGGGGAGAGGTCAGCCCCAGCATTTT. It yields the protein CASGRQGRGQPQHF. This chain connects TRBV6-4 to TRBJ1-5; 8 positions agree with TRBD1. Germline assignment: CDR1 MRHNA and CDR2 SNTAGT. J lost 6 bases, V lost 8 bases, and 9 bases had no gene match. This CDR3 is 14 amino acids long.

The CDR3 loop is CASSPRDPGGGNTIYF. DNA of the CDR3: TGCGCCAGCAGCCCCCGGGACCCAGGGGGTGGAAACACCATATATTTT. This sequence joins TRBV5-1 and TRBJ1-3; 7 bases align to TRBD1. Looked up from germline, CDR1 is SGHRS and CDR2 is YFSETQ. The CDR3 totals 16 residues. V lost 4 bases and J lost 3; bases outside the gene matches: 10.

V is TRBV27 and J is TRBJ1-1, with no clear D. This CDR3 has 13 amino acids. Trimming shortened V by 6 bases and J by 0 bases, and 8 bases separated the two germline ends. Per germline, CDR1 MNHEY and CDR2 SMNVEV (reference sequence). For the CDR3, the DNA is TGTGCCAGCAGCCGCCGAGTGAACACTGAAGCTTTCTTT. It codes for CASSRRVNTEAFF.

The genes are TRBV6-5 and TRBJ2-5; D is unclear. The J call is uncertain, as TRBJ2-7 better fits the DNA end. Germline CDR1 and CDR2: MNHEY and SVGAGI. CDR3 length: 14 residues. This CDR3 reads CASSYAVSSYEQYF. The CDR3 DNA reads TGTGCCAGCAGTTACGCGGTAAGCTCCTACGAGCAGTACTTC.

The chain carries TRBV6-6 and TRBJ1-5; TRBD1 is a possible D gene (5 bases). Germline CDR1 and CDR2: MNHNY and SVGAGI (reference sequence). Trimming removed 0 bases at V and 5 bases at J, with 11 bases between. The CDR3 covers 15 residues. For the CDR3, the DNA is TGTGCCAGCAGTTACTCGGTTAGGGGTGATCAGCCCCAGCATTTT. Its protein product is CASSYSVRGDQPQHF.

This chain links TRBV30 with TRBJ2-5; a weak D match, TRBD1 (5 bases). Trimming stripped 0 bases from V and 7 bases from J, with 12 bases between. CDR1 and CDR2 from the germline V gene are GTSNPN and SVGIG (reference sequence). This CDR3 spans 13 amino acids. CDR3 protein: CAWSVMRQGTQYF. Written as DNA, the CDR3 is TGTGCCTGGAGTGTAATGCGGCAGGGGACCCAGTACTTC.

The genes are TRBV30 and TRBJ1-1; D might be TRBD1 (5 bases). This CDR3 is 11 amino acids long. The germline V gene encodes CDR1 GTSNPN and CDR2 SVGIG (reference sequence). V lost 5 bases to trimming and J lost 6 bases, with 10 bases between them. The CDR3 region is CAWAGYSEAFF. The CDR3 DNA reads TGTGCCTGGGCAGGGTACTCTGAAGCTTTCTTT. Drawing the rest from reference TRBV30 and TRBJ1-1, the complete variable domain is SQTIHQWPATLVQPVGSPLSLECTVEGTSNPNLYWYRQAAGRGLQLLFYSVGIGQISSEVPQNLSASRPQDRQFILSSKKLLLSDSGFYLCAWAGYSEAFFGQGTRLTVV.

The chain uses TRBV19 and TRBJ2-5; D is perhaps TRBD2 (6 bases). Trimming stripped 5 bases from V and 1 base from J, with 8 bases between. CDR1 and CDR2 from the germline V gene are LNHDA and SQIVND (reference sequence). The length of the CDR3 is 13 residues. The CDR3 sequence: CASSWGVQETQYF. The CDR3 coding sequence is TGTGCCAGTAGTTGGGGGGTCCAAGAGACCCAGTACTTC.

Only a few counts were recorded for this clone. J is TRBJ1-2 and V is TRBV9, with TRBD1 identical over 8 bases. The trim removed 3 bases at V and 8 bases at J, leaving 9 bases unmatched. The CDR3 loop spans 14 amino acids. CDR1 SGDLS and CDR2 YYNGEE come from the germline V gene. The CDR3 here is CASSAQDRAWGYTF. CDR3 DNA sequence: TGTGCCAGCAGCGCCCAGGACAGGGCGTGGGGCTACACCTTC. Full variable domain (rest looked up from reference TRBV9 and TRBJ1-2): DSGVTQTPKHLITATGQRVTLRCSPRSGDLSVYWYQQSLDQGLQFLIQYYNGEERAKGNILERFSAQQFPDLHSELNLSSLELGDSALYFCASSAQDRAWGYTFGSGTRLTVV.

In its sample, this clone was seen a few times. The CDR3 sequence: CASETYGASGRNEQFF. CDR3 bases: TGTGCCAGCGAAACATACGGGGCTAGCGGGAGGAATGAGCAGTTCTTC. The V call is TRBV5-4, the J call TRBJ2-1, with 11 bases identical to TRBD2. With V trimmed by 7 bases and J by 7 bases, 13 bases remained unmatched. The CDR3 spans 16 residues. CDR1 is SGHNT, CDR2 YYREEE, per germline (reference sequence).

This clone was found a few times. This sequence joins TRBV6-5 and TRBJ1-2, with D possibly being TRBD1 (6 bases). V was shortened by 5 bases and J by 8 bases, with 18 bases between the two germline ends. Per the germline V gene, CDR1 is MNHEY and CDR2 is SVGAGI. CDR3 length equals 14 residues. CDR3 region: CASSERAGEGGYTF. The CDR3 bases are TGTGCCAGCAGTGAAAGGGCAGGGGAGGGCGGCTACACCTTC.

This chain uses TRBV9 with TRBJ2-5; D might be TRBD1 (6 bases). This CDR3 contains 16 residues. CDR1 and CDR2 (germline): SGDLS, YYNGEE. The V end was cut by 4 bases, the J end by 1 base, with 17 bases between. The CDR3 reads CASSTHSTGVQETQYF. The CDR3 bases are TGTGCCAGCAGCACCCATTCGACAGGAGTCCAAGAGACCCAGTACTTC.

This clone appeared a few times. CDR3 loop: CASSLSGGLREQYF. The DNA for the CDR3 is TGTGCCAGCAGCTTAAGTGGGGGCTTGAGGGAGCAGTACTTC. This rearrangement joins TRBV13 to TRBJ2-7; a weak D match, TRBD1 (6 bases). V gave up 2 bases and J gave up 7 bases, with 15 bases separating them. The CDR3 is made up of 14 amino acids. Germline values: CDR1 PRHDT, CDR2 FYEKMQ (reference sequence).

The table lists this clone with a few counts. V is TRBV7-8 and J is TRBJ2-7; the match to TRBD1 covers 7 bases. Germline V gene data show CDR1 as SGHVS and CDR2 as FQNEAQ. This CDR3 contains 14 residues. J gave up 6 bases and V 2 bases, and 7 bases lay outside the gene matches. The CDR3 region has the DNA TGTGCCAGCAGCTTACAGACAGGGTTGAGCGAGCAGTACTTC. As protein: CASSLQTGLSEQYF.

In DNA form, the CDR3 reads TGTGCCAGCAGCCGATTCGGTATCCGGGTTAGCACAGATACGCAGTATTTT. It is translated as CASSRFGIRVSTDTQYF. The V call is TRBV14, the J call TRBJ2-3; D gene uncertain. Trimming removed 4 bases from V and 0 bases from J, with 17 bases in between. In germline, CDR1 is SGHDN, CDR2 FVKESK. The CDR3 is made up of 17 amino acids.

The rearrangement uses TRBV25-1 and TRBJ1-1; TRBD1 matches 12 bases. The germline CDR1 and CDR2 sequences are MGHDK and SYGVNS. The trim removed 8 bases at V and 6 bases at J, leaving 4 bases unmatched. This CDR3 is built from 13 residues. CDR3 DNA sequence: TGTGCCAGCCGGGACAGGGGGCTCCCTGAAGCTTTCTTT. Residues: CASRDRGLPEAFF.

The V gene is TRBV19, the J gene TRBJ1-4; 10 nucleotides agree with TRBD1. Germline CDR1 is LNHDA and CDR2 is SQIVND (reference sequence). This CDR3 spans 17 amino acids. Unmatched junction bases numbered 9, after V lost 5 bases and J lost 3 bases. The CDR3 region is CASSPGPDRGPNEKLFF. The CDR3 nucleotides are TGTGCCAGTAGTCCCGGCCCAGACAGGGGGCCTAATGAAAAACTGTTTTTT.

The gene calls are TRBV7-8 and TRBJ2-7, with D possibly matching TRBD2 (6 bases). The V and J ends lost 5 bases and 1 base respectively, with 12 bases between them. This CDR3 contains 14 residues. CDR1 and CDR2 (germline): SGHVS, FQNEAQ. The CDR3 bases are TGTGCCAGCAGCGCGGGACTTGCTTCCTACGAGCAGTACTTC. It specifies CASSAGLASYEQYF.